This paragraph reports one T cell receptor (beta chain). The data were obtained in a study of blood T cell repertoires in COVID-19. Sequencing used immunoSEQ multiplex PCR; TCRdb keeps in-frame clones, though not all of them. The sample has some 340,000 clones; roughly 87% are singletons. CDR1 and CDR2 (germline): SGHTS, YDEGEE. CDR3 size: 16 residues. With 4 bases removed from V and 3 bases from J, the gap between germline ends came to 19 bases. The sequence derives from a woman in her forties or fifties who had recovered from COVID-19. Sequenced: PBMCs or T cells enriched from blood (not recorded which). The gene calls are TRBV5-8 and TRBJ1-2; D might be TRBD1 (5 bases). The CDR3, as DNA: TGTGCCAGCAGCCGTCCGGGGGGAAGCTGGGACTATGGCTACACCTTC. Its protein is CASSRPGGSWDYGYTF.